What follows is one TCR beta chain and its context. Its antigen remains unidentified. The CDR3 spans 15 residues. The junction had 11 bases not matched to a gene; V was cut back by 0 bases and J by 11 bases. CDR1 is MNHNS and CDR2 is SASEGT in the germline V gene. This entry belongs to a study of cytomegalovirus exposure and HLA in healthy donors. Whole-study findings and limits: Among TCR beta chains, those listed as cytomegalovirus-associated numbered more than 150. An ancestry cluster, one associated with Asian ancestry, reportedly showed fewer N-insertions than the approximately 650-donor mean in a later analysis.

Healthy bone marrow donors made up the donor group. Vbeta (60) and Jbeta (13) primers were used in the PCR. Authors' analysis steps: The authors later counted 75 million to 90 million unique TCR beta chains, 9.5 million to 13 million of them shared. Assay used: immunoSEQ multiplex PCR; TCRdb lists only in-frame clones, some missing. The D gene and trimming were derived from the DNA, and the V and J assignments and clone size from that table. Here the sample spans under 150,000 clones, roughly 80% being singletons. This receptor was taken from a woman in her forties in good health and CMV-seropositive. Sample: PBMCs. This chain joins TRBV6-1 and TRBJ1-1; 8 bases align to TRBD1. CDR3 DNA sequence: TGTGCCAGCAGTGAAGCGATGGGTGCGGACAGGGCCGCTTTCTTT. This translates into CASSEAMGADRAAFF.